The clone carrying this T cell receptor (beta chain) showed up just a few times. The antigen is unknown. The sample is drawn from a study of T cell repertoires in cytomegalovirus infection. Overall study: Signatures in public TCR beta sequences pointed to both CMV infection and matching HLA type. Study-level results: Predominance within the ex vivo response was attributable to HLA-C-restricted CMV-specific TCR beta clonotypes. Summed public TCR beta family frequency identified CMV carriers bearing the relevant HLA.

Germline V CDR1 and CDR2: MNHNY, SVGAGI (reference sequence). The length of the CDR3 is 13 residues. V was cut by 5 bases and J by 5 bases, with 11 bases left in between. TCRdb redid the calling of the reads with MiXCR, one entry per CDR3 protein. The table lists around 94,000 distinct CDR3 sequences, 16% of them singletons, with approximately 7.9% in the top ten. The specimen sequenced was PBMCs. The chain couples TRBV6-6 to TRBJ2-3, with D perhaps given as TRBD1 or TRBD2 (5 bases each). The TCR comes from a human donor in good health (CMV status not recorded). Some clones in this sample may be carry-over from other donors' samples. Here the CDR3 reads CASSPPGQDTQYF. In nucleotides, the CDR3 is TGTGCCAGCAGTCCACCGGGGCAAGATACGCAGTATTTT.